This passage covers 29 T cell receptor beta chains from one sample sequenced in a study of glioma-infiltrating T cells. Using RNA template, CDR3s of TCR alpha and beta were amplified with iRepertoire arm-PCR. A single record per CDR3 protein comes from TCRdb applying MiXCR to the multiplex PCR reads. This sample yields about 380,000 distinct CDR3 sequences, of which roughly 41% are seen a single time; around 13% belongs to the top ten. The specimen was glioma tissue, nonneoplastic brain tissue, or PBMCs (not recorded which). The receptor set was obtained from a human donor with low-grade glioma or glioblastoma, undergoing nonglioma brain surgery, or in good health (not recorded which).

This clonotype was recorded a few times. V is TRBV7-6 and J is TRBJ1-2; D is unclear. The germline V and J ends were trimmed by 1 base and 12 bases, with 9 bases remaining between them. The CDR3 runs to 11 residues. In germline, CDR1 is SGHVS, CDR2 FNYEAQ. The CDR3 loop reads CASSLERNDTF. CDR3 sequence (DNA): TGTGCCAGCAGCTTAGAGCGGAATGACACCTTC.

This clonotype appeared many times. This rearrangement joins TRBV20-1 to TRBJ2-7; 8 positions agree with TRBD1. The CDR3 covers 14 residues. V lost 6 bases and J lost 4; bases outside the gene matches: 11. Germline-derived CDR1 and CDR2 are DFQATT and SNEGSKA (reference sequence). CDR3 sequence reads: CSAYGQGGSYEQYF. The CDR3 nucleotides read TGCAGTGCGTACGGACAGGGTGGGTCGTACGAGCAGTACTTC.

On this clonotype itself: This sequence may be a read error, since a much larger clone differs from it by one base. The chain recombines TRBV28 with TRBJ1-3; possible D gene TRBD1, 6 bases. The length of the CDR3 is 15 residues. The V end was cut by 5 bases, the J end by 3 bases, with 14 bases between. Per germline, CDR1 MDHEN and CDR2 SYDVKM. The CDR3 sequence is CASSIWTAFGNTIYF. The CDR3 nucleotides read TGTGCCAGCAGTATCTGGACAGCCTTTGGAAACACCATATATTTT.

This chain joins TRBV27 and TRBJ2-7; D is unclear. CDR3 length: 14 residues. The V and J ends lost 6 bases and 0 bases respectively, with 12 bases between them. Germline V gene sequence: CDR1 MNHEY, CDR2 SMNVEV (reference sequence). CDR3 DNA: TGTGCCAGCAGCCGGACCGAGAGCTCCTACGAGCAGTACTTC. The encoded protein is CASSRTESSYEQYF.

The chain uses TRBV3-1 and TRBJ2-5; D is perhaps TRBD1 (5 bases). The CDR3 covers 17 residues. Germline CDR1 and CDR2: LGHDT and YNNKEL (reference sequence). V dropped 0 bases and J dropped 2 bases, with 16 bases sitting between them. The CDR3 reads CASSQEEGAEGQETQYF. CDR3 nucleotides: TGTGCCAGCAGCCAAGAGGAAGGGGCTGAAGGGCAAGAGACCCAGTACTTC.

With respect to this clonotype: One base away lies a much larger clone, so this may be a sequencing read error. V is TRBV28 and J is TRBJ2-1, with TRBD1 matching over 8 bases. Per germline, CDR1 MDHEN and CDR2 SYDVKM. The length of the CDR3 is 15 residues. J gave up 7 bases and V 10 bases, and 15 bases lay outside the gene matches. CDR3 sequence reads: CAISELQGGANEQFF. The CDR3 nucleotides read TGTGCCATCAGCGAGCTACAGGGGGGTGCAAATGAGCAGTTCTTC.

The rearrangement uses TRBV27 and TRBJ2-7; 8 bases align to TRBD1. With V trimmed by 4 bases and J by 1 base, 9 bases remained unmatched. This CDR3 spans 16 amino acids. From germline, CDR1 is MNHEY and CDR2 SMNVEV (reference sequence). The CDR3: CASSSAPGGASYEQYF. Written as DNA, the CDR3 is TGTGCCAGCAGTTCCGCACCAGGGGGCGCGTCCTACGAGCAGTACTTC.

This clonotype was counted many times. The chain carries TRBV6-4 and TRBJ2-3, with TRBD1 identical over 10 bases. The CDR3 sequence is 15 residues long. V lost 2 bases to trimming and J lost 2 bases; unmatched junction nucleotides: 1. The germline gives CDR1 MRHNA, CDR2 SNTAGT. Here the CDR3 reads CASSDGTGATDTQYF. CDR3 nucleotide sequence: TGTGCCAGCAGTGACGGGACAGGGGCCACAGATACGCAGTATTTT.

This clonotype showed up just a few times. The rearrangement joins TRBV18 to TRBJ2-1; D is possibly TRBD2 (6 bases). The V and J ends lost 8 bases and 6 bases respectively, with 11 bases between them. The CDR3 is 12 amino acids. Germline V gene data show CDR1 as KGHSH and CDR2 as LQKENI. The DNA of the CDR3 is TGTGCCAGCCGGGACTTCATCAATGAGCAGTTCTTC. Translation: CASRDFINEQFF.

The chain carries TRBV18 and TRBJ2-1; D might be TRBD1 or TRBD2, each matching 6 bases. Germline assignment: CDR1 KGHSH and CDR2 LQKENI. This CDR3 contains 16 residues. The V end lost 1 base, the J end lost 5 bases, and 15 bases lay between the germline ends. The CDR3 nucleotides read TGTGCCAGCTCACCACAGGGGGGCAGCGGTCACAATGAGCAGTTCTTC. It encodes CASSPQGGSGHNEQFF.

As concerns this clonotype: This likely comes from a read error, as the CDR3 has no conserved phenylalanine or tryptophan at its end. The genes are TRBV28 and TRBJ2-3, with D possibly being TRBD1 (6 bases). The CDR3 has 16 residues. Germline V gene sequence: CDR1 MDHEN, CDR2 SYDVKM. The germline V and J ends were trimmed by 5 bases and 2 bases, with 17 bases remaining between them. The CDR3, as DNA: TGTGCCAGCAGTCCATCACAGGGAAGGGACACAGATACGCAGTATTCT. Amino acid sequence: CASSPSQGRDTDTQYS.

On this clonotype: It may be a read error: a sequence one base away is much more abundant. The CDR3 nucleotides are TGTGCCGGCAGACCGGGACTAGTTACAGATACGCAGTATTTT. Residues: CAGRPGLVTDTQYF. This chain connects TRBV6-2 or TRBV6-3 to TRBJ2-3; TRBD2 matches 8 bases. From germline, CDR1 is MNHEY and CDR2 SVGEGT. This CDR3 comprises 14 residues.

This clonotype was seen ten or more times. The gene calls are TRBV6-1 and TRBJ2-1, with 10 bases aligning to TRBD2. CDR3 length: 15 amino acids. Germline V CDR1 and CDR2: MNHNS, SASEGT. V shed 8 bases, J shed 3 bases, and the junction held 7 bases outside the gene matches. In DNA, the CDR3 is TGTGCCAGCCAACTACTAGCGGGATTCTACAATGAGCAGTTCTTC. This codes for CASQLLAGFYNEQFF.

J is TRBJ2-7 and V is TRBV2; D gene uncertain. Per the germline V gene, CDR1 is SNHLY and CDR2 is FYNNEI. The CDR3 covers 15 residues. The V and J ends lost 6 bases and 4 bases respectively, with 19 bases between them. The CDR3 DNA follows: TGTGCCAGCAGAGACCTGGTGAGCCAGCCGTACGAGCAGTACTTC. Translating gives CASRDLVSQPYEQYF.

Comments on this clonotype: A single base separates this from a much larger clone, so it may be a read error. The gene calls are TRBV6-1 and TRBJ2-5; D is perhaps TRBD1 or TRBD2 (5 bases each). The CDR3 runs 15 residues. Trimming took 2 bases from V and 4 from J, leaving 14 bases between them. CDR1 is MNHNS and CDR2 is SASEGT in the germline V gene. The CDR3: CASSEWGIPTETQYF. CDR3 sequence (DNA): TGTGCCAGCAGTGAATGGGGGATCCCTACAGAGACCCAGTACTTC.

This clonotype appeared a single time. A clone one base away is much larger, so this may be a read error. The V call is TRBV28, the J call TRBJ2-7, with 7 bases matching TRBD1. With V trimmed by 6 bases and J by 1 base, 9 bases remained unmatched. CDR1 and CDR2 from the germline V gene are MDHEN and SYDVKM. The CDR3 extends over 15 amino acids. DNA of the CDR3: TGTGCCAGCAGACCCACCGGACAGGAATCCTACGAGCAGTACTTC. It encodes CASRPTGQESYEQYF.

The gene calls are TRBV5-1 and TRBJ1-1; maybe TRBD1 (6 bases). The V end was cut by 4 bases, the J end by 7 bases, with 14 bases between. Germline lookup yields CDR1 SGHRS and CDR2 YFSETQ. The CDR3 is made up of 13 amino acids. The chain's CDR3 is CASSPRTDSEAFF. The CDR3 coding sequence is TGCGCCAGCAGCCCCCGGACAGACAGTGAAGCTTTCTTT.

This clonotype was observed a few times. The rearrangement uses TRBV28 and TRBJ1-4; D gene ambiguous. V was trimmed by 2 bases and J by 7 bases, leaving 11 bases between them. The CDR3 extends over 14 amino acids. Germline V CDR1 and CDR2: MDHEN, SYDVKM. CDR3 sequence (DNA): TGTGCCAGCAGTTTAGGGGAGTACGGTGAAAAACTGTTTTTT. Residues: CASSLGEYGEKLFF.

This clonotype was counted at least ten times. The chain is built from TRBV27 and TRBJ2-7; no definite D call. CDR3 size: 13 residues. V was shortened by 7 bases and J by 2 bases, with 12 bases between the two germline ends. CDR1 is MNHEY and CDR2 is SMNVEV in the germline V gene (reference sequence). This chain's CDR3 is CASKVGETYEQYF. The DNA of the CDR3 is TGTGCCAGCAAAGTAGGAGAAACCTACGAGCAGTACTTC.

This chain's CDR3 is CASSTPGGAYEQYF. In DNA, the CDR3 is TGTGCCAGCAGCACCCCAGGGGGGGCCTACGAGCAGTACTTC. J is TRBJ2-7 and V is TRBV5-4, with D possibly being TRBD1 or TRBD2 (7 bases each). V shed 4 bases and J shed 2 bases, with 13 bases lying between them. Germline V lookup: CDR1 SGHNT, CDR2 YYREEE (reference sequence). The CDR3 is 14 residues long.

The rearrangement links TRBV4-1 to TRBJ2-5; possible D gene TRBD2, 6 bases. Trimming took 6 bases from V and 1 from J, leaving 15 bases between them. Per the germline V gene, CDR1 is MGHRA and CDR2 is YSYEKL. The CDR3 consists of 15 residues. The CDR3 loop reads CASSGVGGAQETQYF. The CDR3 DNA reads as TGCGCCAGCAGTGGGGTCGGCGGGGCCCAAGAGACCCAGTACTTC.

In this sample, this clonotype turned up a few times. This chain joins TRBV4-1 and TRBJ2-7, with 7 bases identical to TRBD2. Per the germline V gene, CDR1 is MGHRA and CDR2 is YSYEKL. V shed 1 base, J shed 3 bases, and the junction held 6 bases outside the gene matches. This CDR3 region has 15 residues. For the CDR3, the DNA is TGCGCCAGCAGCCAAGGAGGACTAGGACACTACGAGCAGTACTTC. It yields the protein CASSQGGLGHYEQYF.

This clonotype has more than one count but fewer than ten. The chain links TRBV20-1 to TRBJ1-2, with TRBD1 matching 7 bases. The V gene end was trimmed by 6 bases and the J gene end by 1 base; junction bases not matched to a gene: 8. This CDR3 has 14 amino acids. Germline V gene data show CDR1 as DFQATT and CDR2 as SNEGSKA (reference sequence). CDR3 nucleotide sequence: TGCAGTGCCACAACGGGACAGATTAACTATGGCTACACCTTC. It translates to CSATTGQINYGYTF.

In regard to this clonotype: A much bigger clone sits one base away, suggesting this may be a read error. V gene TRBV27 combines with J gene TRBJ1-2; a possible D gene is TRBD1 (6 bases). V lost 6 bases, J lost 1 base, and 21 bases lay in between. This CDR3 is built from 17 residues. Germline loops: CDR1 MNHEY, CDR2 SMNVEV (reference sequence). The chain's CDR3 is CASSRSVTGFLNYGYTF. The CDR3 DNA is TGTGCCAGCAGCCGATCCGTGACAGGCTTCCTTAACTATGGCTACACCTTC.

This rearrangement joins TRBV5-1 to TRBJ2-1; possibly TRBD1 for D (7 bases). The CDR3 spans 15 residues. The V end was cut by 7 bases, the J end by 9 bases, with 23 bases between. Germline V CDR1 and CDR2: SGHRS, YFSETQ. This chain's CDR3 is CASQLGQGGTGEQFF. DNA for the CDR3: TGCGCCAGCCAACTGGGGCAGGGGGGCACCGGTGAGCAGTTCTTC.

Note on this clonotype: One end of the junction varies from germline; a read error may be responsible. The rearrangement uses TRBV27 and TRBJ2-7; 7 nucleotides align to TRBD2. Germline V CDR1 and CDR2: MNHEY, SMNVEV (reference sequence). The CDR3 totals 14 residues. The CDR3: CASSFGGSSYVQYF. In nucleotides, the CDR3 is TGTGCCAGCAGTTTCGGCGGGAGCTCCTACGTGCAGTACTTC.

The rearrangement links TRBV7-6 to TRBJ1-6, with a tentative D call TRBD1 (5 bases). This CDR3 has 14 amino acids. V gave up 3 bases and J gave up 9 bases, with 12 bases separating them. Germline loops: CDR1 SGHVS, CDR2 FNYEAQ. The CDR3 region has the DNA TGTGCCAGCAGCTTTCAGGGCGAGGGTTCACCCCTCCACTTT. As protein: CASSFQGEGSPLHF.

This clonotype was recorded at least ten times. The V and J genes are TRBV27 and TRBJ2-1; D is unclear. The V end lost 0 bases, the J end lost 7 bases, and 10 bases lay between the germline ends. This CDR3 region has 14 residues. CDR1 is MNHEY and CDR2 is SMNVEV in the germline V gene (reference sequence). This chain's CDR3 is CASSLSRVLNEQFF. DNA of the CDR3: TGTGCCAGCAGTTTATCACGAGTGTTGAATGAGCAGTTCTTC.

This clonotype was found a few times. The chain couples TRBV6-4 to TRBJ2-1, with no clear D. Between the trimmed V and J ends, which lost 1 base and 4 bases, there was a span of 5 bases. The germline gives CDR1 MRHNA, CDR2 SNTAGT. The CDR3 is made up of 13 amino acids. The CDR3 DNA is TGTGCCAGCAGTGACTTCATTTACAATGAGCAGTTCTTC. Translating it yields CASSDFIYNEQFF.